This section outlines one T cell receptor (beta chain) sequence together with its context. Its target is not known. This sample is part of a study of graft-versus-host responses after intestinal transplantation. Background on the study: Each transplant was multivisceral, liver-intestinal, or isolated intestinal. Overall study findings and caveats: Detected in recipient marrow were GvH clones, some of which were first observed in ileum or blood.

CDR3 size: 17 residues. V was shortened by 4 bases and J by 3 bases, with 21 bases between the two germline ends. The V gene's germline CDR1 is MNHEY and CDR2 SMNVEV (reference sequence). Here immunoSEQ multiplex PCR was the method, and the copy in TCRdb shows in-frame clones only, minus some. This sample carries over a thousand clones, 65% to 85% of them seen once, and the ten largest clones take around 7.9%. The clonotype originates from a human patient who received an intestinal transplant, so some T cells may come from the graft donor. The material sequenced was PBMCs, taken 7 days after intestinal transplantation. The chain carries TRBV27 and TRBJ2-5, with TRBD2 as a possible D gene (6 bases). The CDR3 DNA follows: TGTGCCAGCAGTTCGCGTCCCGGGACTCGGATCAAAGAGACCCAGTACTTC. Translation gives CASSSRPGTRIKETQYF.